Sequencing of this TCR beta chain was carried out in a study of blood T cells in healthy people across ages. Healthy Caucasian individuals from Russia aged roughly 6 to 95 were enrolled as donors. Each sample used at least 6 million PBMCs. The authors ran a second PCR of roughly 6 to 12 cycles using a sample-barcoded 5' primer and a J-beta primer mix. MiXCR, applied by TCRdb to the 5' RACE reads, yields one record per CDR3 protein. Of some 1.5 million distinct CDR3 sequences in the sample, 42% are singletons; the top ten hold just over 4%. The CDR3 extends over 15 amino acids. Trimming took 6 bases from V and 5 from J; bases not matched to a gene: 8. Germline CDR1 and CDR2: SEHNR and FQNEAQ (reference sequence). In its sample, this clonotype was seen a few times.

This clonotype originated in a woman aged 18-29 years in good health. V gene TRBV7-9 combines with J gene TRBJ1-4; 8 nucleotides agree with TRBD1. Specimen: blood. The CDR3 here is CASSRLTGANEKLFF. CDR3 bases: TGTGCCAGCAGTCGTCTGACAGGGGCAAATGAAAAACTGTTTTTT.